This is a list of T cell receptor beta chains from one sample in a study of blood T cell repertoires in COVID-19. Clones were read by immunoSEQ multiplex PCR, and TCRdb kept only the in-frame ones, dropping some. This sample has some 250,000 clones, with approximately 91% found just once. Specimen: peripheral blood. All receptors come from a woman in her thirties with acute or convalescent COVID-19. Each CDR3 is given with its conserved first and last residue. The D gene is left open where the match is weak. Where a row states a size, it is once, few, many or the class of an expanded clone; other rows omit it.

J: TRBJ1-4
V: TRBV7-9
size: once
D: TRBD1
CDR3: CASSLTVTGGNEKLFF
DNA: TGTGCCAGCAGCTTAACAGTGACAGGGGGAAATGAAAAACTGTTTTTT

J: TRBJ2-5
V: TRBV6-2/TRBV6-3
size: -
D: -
CDR3: CASSYSGARFETQYF
DNA: TGTGCCAGCAGTTACTCGGGGGCTAGGTTTGAGACCCAGTACTTC

J: TRBJ1-3
V: TRBV6-2/TRBV6-3
size: -
D: TRBD1
CDR3: CASSYSKRTGLNSGNTIYF
DNA: TGTGCCAGCAGTTACTCGAAGCGGACAGGCCTAAACTCTGGAAACACCATATATTTT

J: TRBJ2-1
V: TRBV9
size: -
D: -
CDR3: CASSVFAGLEQFF
DNA: TGTGCCAGCAGCGTATTTGCGGGCCTAGAGCAGTTCTTC

J: TRBJ2-7
V: TRBV7-9
size: -
D: -
CDR3: CASSLFPGDSSSYEQYF
DNA: TGTGCCAGCAGCTTATTTCCCGGGGATTCGAGCTCCTACGAGCAGTACTTC

J: TRBJ1-3
V: TRBV18
size: -
D: -
CDR3: CASSPGRGNTIYF
DNA: TGTGCCAGCTCACCTGGCAGGGGAAACACCATATATTTT

J: TRBJ2-1
V: TRBV6-1
size: -
D: TRBD1
CDR3: CASSDGTGNEQFF
DNA: TGTGCCAGCAGTGACGGGACAGGCAATGAGCAGTTCTTC

J: TRBJ1-1
V: TRBV29-1
size: -
D: -
CDR3: CSVEVGGNTEAFF
DNA: TGCAGCGTTGAAGTGGGGGGGAACACTGAAGCTTTCTTT

J: TRBJ2-1
V: TRBV5-1
size: -
D: TRBD2
CDR3: CASSLDGLAGAPSSYNEQFF
DNA: TGCGCCAGCAGCTTGGATGGACTAGCGGGAGCCCCGAGCTCCTACAATGAGCAGTTCTTC

J: TRBJ2-4
V: TRBV7-3
size: few
D: -
CDR3: CASSPRTALAKNIQYF
DNA: TGTGCCAGCAGCCCTCGGACAGCCCTAGCCAAAAACATTCAGTACTTC

J: TRBJ2-2
V: TRBV19
size: once
D: TRBD2
CDR3: CASSIGTGRARPGELFF
DNA: TGTGCCAGTAGTATAGGAACCGGGAGGGCCCGTCCCGGGGAGCTGTTTTTT

J: TRBJ2-7
V: TRBV7-8
size: once
D: -
CDR3: CASSLATGVDEQYF
DNA: TGTGCCAGCAGCTTAGCGACGGGTGTCGACGAGCAGTACTTC

J: TRBJ2-5
V: TRBV7-6
size: -
D: TRBD2
CDR3: CASSRVLTSGAQETQYF
DNA: TGTGCCAGCAGCCGGGTTTTGACTAGCGGCGCCCAAGAGACCCAGTACTTC

J: TRBJ2-2
V: TRBV25-1
size: -
D: -
CDR3: CASSEEGTGELFF
DNA: TGTGCCAGCAGTGAAGAGGGAACCGGGGAGCTGTTTTTT

J: TRBJ2-5
V: TRBV12-2
size: -
D: -
CDR3: CASRPTRRGRQETQYF
DNA: TGTGCAAGTCGCCCCACCCGTCGGGGGAGACAAGAGACCCAGTACTTC

J: TRBJ2-3
V: TRBV7-9
size: -
D: -
CDR3: CASSAPPIVTDTQYF
DNA: TGTGCCAGCAGCGCACCCCCAATAGTCACAGATACGCAGTATTTT

J: TRBJ1-4
V: TRBV29-1
size: -
D: -
CDR3: CSAEGTLNEKLFF
DNA: TGCAGCGCCGAGGGCACACTGAATGAAAAACTGTTTTTT

J: TRBJ1-6
V: TRBV7-8
size: -
D: TRBD1
CDR3: CASSQDREFIIYSPLHF
DNA: TGTGCCAGCAGCCAGGACAGGGAATTTATTATCTATTCACCCCTCCACTTT

J: TRBJ2-7
V: TRBV12-3/TRBV12-4
size: -
D: -
CDR3: CASKVHGQKEQYF
DNA: TGTGCCAGCAAGGTCCACGGACAGAAGGAGCAGTACTTC

J: TRBJ2-7
V: TRBV29-1
size: -
D: TRBD2
CDR3: CSVETGTSATYEQYF
DNA: TGCAGCGTTGAAACGGGGACTAGCGCGACCTACGAGCAGTACTTC

J: TRBJ2-1
V: TRBV6-5
size: few
D: TRBD2
CDR3: CASSSPGTSGIEQFF
DNA: TGTGCCAGCAGTTCTCCCGGGACTAGCGGGATTGAGCAGTTCTTC

J: TRBJ1-5
V: TRBV6-1
size: once
D: -
CDR3: CASSELSLGGNQPQHF
DNA: TGTGCCAGCAGTGAACTATCTCTGGGAGGGAATCAGCCCCAGCATTTT

J: TRBJ2-3
V: TRBV6-6
size: -
D: -
CDR3: CASSPLEGLRGTDTQYF
DNA: TGTGCCAGCAGTCCTCTAGAAGGTCTACGCGGCACAGATACGCAGTATTTT

J: TRBJ1-2
V: TRBV29-1
size: -
D: TRBD1
CDR3: CSVVGQGHGYTF
DNA: TGCAGCGTTGTGGGACAGGGGCATGGCTACACCTTC

J: TRBJ2-3
V: TRBV27
size: -
D: -
CDR3: CASSLRVTDTQYF
DNA: TGTGCCAGCAGTTTACGAGTAACAGATACGCAGTATTTT

J: TRBJ2-1
V: TRBV7-2
size: -
D: TRBD2
CDR3: CASSFPGLADYNEQFF
DNA: TGTGCCAGCAGCTTCCCGGGACTAGCGGATTACAATGAGCAGTTCTTC

J: TRBJ2-5
V: TRBV7-6
size: -
D: TRBD1
CDR3: CASSSDSYRGQGETQYF
DNA: TGTGCCAGCAGCTCCGACAGCTACAGGGGGCAGGGGGAGACCCAGTACTTC

J: TRBJ1-4
V: TRBV30
size: -
D: TRBD1
CDR3: CAWSVQGAHEKLFF
DNA: TGTGCCTGGAGTGTCCAGGGGGCGCATGAAAAACTGTTTTTT

J: TRBJ2-5
V: TRBV4-2
size: -
D: -
CDR3: CASSHGKQETQYF
DNA: TGTGCCAGCAGCCACGGGAAACAAGAGACCCAGTACTTC

J: TRBJ2-5
V: TRBV7-9
size: -
D: TRBD2
CDR3: CASSLGRATAGETQYF
DNA: TGTGCCAGCAGCTTAGGCCGGGCCACAGCGGGGGAGACCCAGTACTTC

J: TRBJ2-7
V: TRBV10-3
size: once
D: TRBD2
CDR3: CAISKISMPGLRIYEQYF
DNA: TGTGCCATCAGTAAGATAAGCATGCCGGGACTACGAATCTACGAGCAGTACTTC

J: TRBJ2-1
V: TRBV4-3
size: -
D: TRBD2
CDR3: CASSQDSGRASNEQFF
DNA: TGCGCCAGCAGCCAAGATAGCGGGAGGGCCAGTAATGAGCAGTTCTTC

J: TRBJ2-7
V: TRBV18
size: -
D: TRBD2
CDR3: CASSPDGFVRSGGYEQYF
DNA: TGTGCCAGCTCACCGGACGGCTTTGTTAGGTCGGGAGGTTACGAGCAGTACTTC

J: TRBJ1-4
V: TRBV5-4
size: -
D: -
CDR3: CASSPGQNEKLFF
DNA: TGTGCCAGCAGCCCAGGACAGAATGAAAAACTGTTTTTT

J: TRBJ2-2
V: TRBV4-1
size: -
D: TRBD1
CDR3: CASSQAGQTTGELFF
DNA: TGCGCCAGCAGCCAAGCGGGACAGACCACCGGGGAGCTGTTTTTT

J: TRBJ2-3
V: TRBV7-9
size: -
D: TRBD2
CDR3: CASSALERGATDTQYF
DNA: TGTGCCAGCAGCGCATTGGAGCGGGGAGCCACAGATACGCAGTATTTT

J: TRBJ1-6
V: TRBV19
size: -
D: -
CDR3: CASSQGYNSPLHF
DNA: TGTGCCAGTTCACAGGGATATAATTCACCCCTCCACTTT

J: TRBJ2-7
V: TRBV5-1
size: -
D: TRBD1
CDR3: CASSLEDRVSEQYF
DNA: TGCGCCAGCAGCTTGGAAGACAGGGTCTCCGAGCAGTACTTC

J: TRBJ2-1
V: TRBV7-9
size: few
D: TRBD2
CDR3: CASSLEGGRANEQFF
DNA: TGTGCCAGCAGCTTAGAAGGCGGGAGGGCCAATGAGCAGTTCTTC

J: TRBJ2-7
V: TRBV7-8
size: -
D: -
CDR3: CASSLVVYEQYF
DNA: TGTGCCAGCAGCTTAGTCGTGTACGAGCAGTACTTC

J: TRBJ2-3
V: TRBV6-1
size: -
D: TRBD2
CDR3: CASSGPTAGGVDTQYF
DNA: TGTGCCAGCAGTGGCCCTACGGCGGGAGGAGTAGATACGCAGTATTTT

J: TRBJ2-5
V: TRBV7-7
size: -
D: -
CDR3: CASSLTTGNWETQYF
DNA: TGTGCCAGCAGCTTAACTACGGGGAATTGGGAGACCCAGTACTTC

J: TRBJ2-7
V: TRBV19
size: -
D: TRBD2
CDR3: CASSPGGGPKVWEQYF
DNA: TGTGCCAGTAGTCCGGGGGGAGGGCCGAAGGTTTGGGAGCAGTACTTC

J: TRBJ1-1
V: TRBV3-1/TRBV3-2
size: -
D: -
CDR3: CASSQDFFRGTEAFF
DNA: TGTGCCAGCAGCCAAGATTTCTTTAGGGGCACTGAAGCTTTCTTT

J: TRBJ2-2
V: TRBV2
size: -
D: TRBD1
CDR3: CASSGTGTGELFF
DNA: TGTGCCAGCAGTGGGACAGGGACCGGGGAGCTGTTTTTT

J: TRBJ1-2
V: TRBV30
size: -
D: TRBD1
CDR3: CAWSDTMGQRWDGYTF
DNA: TGTGCCTGGAGCGACACTATGGGACAGAGATGGGACGGCTACACCTTC

J: TRBJ2-6
V: TRBV29-1
size: -
D: -
CDR3: CSVELVATGANVLTF
DNA: TGCAGCGTTGAGTTGGTAGCTACTGGGGCCAACGTCCTGACTTTC

J: TRBJ1-1
V: TRBV2
size: few
D: -
CDR3: CASSEAQINTEAFF
DNA: TGTGCCAGCAGTGAAGCGCAGATAAACACTGAAGCTTTCTTT

J: TRBJ2-1
V: TRBV7-6
size: -
D: TRBD2
CDR3: CASSLLGGSYNEQFF
DNA: TGTGCCAGCAGCTTATTAGGCGGGAGCTACAATGAGCAGTTCTTC

J: TRBJ2-7
V: TRBV5-1
size: -
D: -
CDR3: CASSTDSLGDEQYF
DNA: TGCGCCAGCAGCACGGACTCGCTAGGTGACGAGCAGTACTTC

J: TRBJ1-6
V: TRBV4-2
size: -
D: -
CDR3: CASSLRENNSPLHF
DNA: TGTGCCAGCAGCCTCCGGGAGAACAATTCACCCCTCCACTTT

J: TRBJ2-6
V: TRBV11-3
size: -
D: TRBD2
CDR3: CASSLRGGETSGANVLTF
DNA: TGTGCCAGCAGCTTACGCGGGGGAGAAACCTCTGGGGCCAACGTCCTGACTTTC

J: TRBJ1-6
V: TRBV14
size: -
D: -
CDR3: CASSRQTGLGSPLHF
DNA: TGTGCCAGCAGCCGACAGACAGGTCTGGGGTCACCCCTCCACTTT